This T cell receptor (beta chain) derives from a study of shared clonotypes between healthy human individuals (dated by TCRdb to the early 2020s). Looking at the study overall: The cohort comprised a couple of women and a few men aged 18 to 49 years. Libraries were prepared and TCR repertoires were sequenced by different laboratories using diverse techniques, in order to increase sequencing depth and limit assay-specific biases. Each donor's leukapheresis produced roughly between roughly 0.85 and 9.5 billion PBMCs. For each donor, CD4 naive and CD4 memory were each given three plates, CD8 naive was given two plates, and CD8 memory was given one plate. The study deeply sequenced blood TCR repertoires of about 5 healthy adults to estimate repertoire size and the extent of clonotype sharing between individuals.

In the case of this clone: Its binding antigen is unknown. No much larger clone is present one base from it, and per-base qualities are unavailable.

CD8 naive samples were obtained by positive selection for CCR7 among CD45RO-negative cells, yielding a CD45RA+CCR7+ population from which TemRA cells were excluded. Donors were healthy HIV-negative adults with no recently reported acute infections or vaccinations. Every donor was a Caucasian adult residing in Nashville, Tennessee, USA. Blood was obtained by leukapheresis, after which PBMCs were separated by Ficoll-Histopaque density gradient centrifugation and cryopreserved in liquid nitrogen vapor phase. Analytical flow cytometry was used to check the purity and quantity of each magnetically sorted T cell population. From each sorted fraction, genomic DNA was isolated and quantified by UV absorbance on a Nanodrop 2000c. The CDR3 starts with the cysteine, ends with the phenylalanine, and has 15 residues. Of all the DNA, just the CDR3 is kept, 45 bases in frame from base 1. The junction carries 17 bases between V and J, which are trimmed by 6 bases and 2 bases respectively. CDR1 and CDR2, per the germline V gene, are MDHEN and SYDVKM.

Using the deep immunoSEQ assay, multiplex PCR amplified TCR CDR3 regions from genomic DNA. Extracted genomic DNA from each cell subset was distributed evenly across all wells of several immunoSEQ 96-well plates, and each plate was treated as a replicate. Each replicate PCR for sorted subsets received about 210 ng genomic DNA, equal to roughly 30,000 T cell genomes. Purified libraries were measured with a Qubit 3.0 fluorometer, size-checked on a Bioanalyzer 2100, and measured again with the KAPA Library Quantification kit. Every immunoSEQ 96-well plate was sequenced on a separate single-read 150-cycle Illumina NextSeq 550 flow cell. Per the original workflow: Because the immunoSEQ output held only junctional sequences and lacked quality scores, the filtering could not match the filtering applied to full-length reads. Sequences were annotated with PyIR, a Python wrapper for IgBLAST v1.9, and V/J genes and CDR3 were assigned using IMGT germline references. Reads with weak V/J assignments (E-value above 1e-6), missing CDR3, stop codons, out-of-frame junctions, or ambiguous translated residues were removed. V3J clonotypes were defined as sequences sharing an identical inferred V gene, J gene, and CDR3 amino acid sequence. Percentage overlap between repertoires was calculated by dividing the number of shared unique clonotypes by the size of the smaller repertoire. Repertoire richness was assessed with RTK rarefaction, the Chao1 estimator, and Recon v2.1 estimates of unobserved clonotypes. For all TCRbeta clonotypes obtained by the gDNA method from four donors, generation probabilities were computed with OLGA. TCRdb carries this immuneACCESS record with in-frame sequences only. Its versions omit some clonotypes, under half of them owing to an unresolved V gene in the studies checked, with the rest unexplained. The V and J calls and clone size are taken from that table; D and trimming were inferred from the DNA. Counted in this sample were around 600,000 clones; roughly 95% of them appeared once. The ten largest account for approximately 0.11% of the sample.

The research as a whole found: Compared with non-shared clonotypes, clonotypes shared by all four sorted-subset donors had higher generation probabilities. Based on pairwise subsampling, the degree of clonotype sharing among donors was expected to be affected by sequencing depth. Sampling was restricted to blood, and TCR repertoires in tissues likely differ from the TCR repertoires found in blood. Rarefaction of sorted-subset datasets indicated incomplete sequencing despite the large sequencing depth. Because the study included a small number of donors, the genetic and exposure-history diversity represented was limited. Across a few donors, around 5.4% of naive CD4, around 3.5% of naive CD8, approximately 2.5% of memory CD4, and roughly 0.4% of memory CD8 clonotypes were shared. Estimated clonotype richness was generally larger for naive than for memory subsets.

This TCR came from a woman aged 25 to 39 in good health. The rearranged segments are TRBV28 and TRBJ2-7; the D gene is perhaps TRBD1, on 5 matching bases. Sequencing input: naive CD8+ T cells sorted from blood. The sample's cell subset or site label, in plain terms: CD45RA+CCR7+. Here is the DNA: TGTGCCAGCAGACCTGACTCTTTAGGGGCCTACGAGCAGTACTTC. Its product reads: CASRPDSLGAYEQYF.